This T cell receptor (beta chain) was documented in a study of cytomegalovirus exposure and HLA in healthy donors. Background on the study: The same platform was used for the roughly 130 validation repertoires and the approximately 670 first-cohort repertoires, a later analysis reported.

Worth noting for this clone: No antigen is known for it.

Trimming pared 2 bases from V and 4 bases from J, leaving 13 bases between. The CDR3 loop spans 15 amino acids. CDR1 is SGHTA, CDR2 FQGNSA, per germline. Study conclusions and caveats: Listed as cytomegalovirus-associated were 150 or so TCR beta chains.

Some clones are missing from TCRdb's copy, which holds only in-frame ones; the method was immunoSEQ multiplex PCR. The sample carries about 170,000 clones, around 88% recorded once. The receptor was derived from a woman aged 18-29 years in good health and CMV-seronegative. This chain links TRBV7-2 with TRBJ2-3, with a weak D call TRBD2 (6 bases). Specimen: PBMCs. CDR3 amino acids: CASSLSGEGSDTQYF. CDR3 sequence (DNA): TGTGCCAGCAGCTTATCGGGAGAGGGGTCAGATACGCAGTATTTT.